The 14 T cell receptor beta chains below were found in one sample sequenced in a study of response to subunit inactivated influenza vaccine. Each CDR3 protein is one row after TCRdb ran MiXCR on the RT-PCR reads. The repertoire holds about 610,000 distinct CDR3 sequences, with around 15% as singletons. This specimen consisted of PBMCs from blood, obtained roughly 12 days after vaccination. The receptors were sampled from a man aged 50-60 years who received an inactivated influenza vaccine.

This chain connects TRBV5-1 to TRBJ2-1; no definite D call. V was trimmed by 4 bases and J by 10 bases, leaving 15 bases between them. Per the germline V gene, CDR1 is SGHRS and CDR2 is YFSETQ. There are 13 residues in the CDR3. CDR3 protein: CASSVPLADEQFF. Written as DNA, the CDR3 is TGCGCCAGCAGCGTACCTCTCGCAGACGAGCAGTTCTTC. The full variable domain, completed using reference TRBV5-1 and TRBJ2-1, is KAGVTQTPRYLIKTRGQQVTLSCSPISGHRSVSWYQQTPGQGLQFLFEYFSETQRNKGNFPGRFSGRQFSNSRSEMNVSTLELGDSALYLCASSVPLADEQFFGPGTRLTVL.

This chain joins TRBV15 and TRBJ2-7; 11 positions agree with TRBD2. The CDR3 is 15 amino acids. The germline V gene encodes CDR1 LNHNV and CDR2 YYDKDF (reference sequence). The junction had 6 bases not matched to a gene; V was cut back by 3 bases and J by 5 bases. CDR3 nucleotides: TGTGCCACCAGCAGTGGACTAGCGGGCTGGGACGAGCAGTACTTC. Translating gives CATSSGLAGWDEQYF.

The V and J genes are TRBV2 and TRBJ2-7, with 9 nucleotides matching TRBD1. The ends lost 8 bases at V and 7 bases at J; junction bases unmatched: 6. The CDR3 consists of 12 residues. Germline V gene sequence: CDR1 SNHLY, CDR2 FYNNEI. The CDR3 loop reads CASRDRAGEQYF. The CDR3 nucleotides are TGTGCCAGCCGGGACAGGGCGGGTGAGCAGTACTTC.

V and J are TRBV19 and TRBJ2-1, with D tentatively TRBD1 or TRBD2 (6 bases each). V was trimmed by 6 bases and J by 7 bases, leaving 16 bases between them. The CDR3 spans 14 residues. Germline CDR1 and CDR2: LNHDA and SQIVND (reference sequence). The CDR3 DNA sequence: TGTGCCAGTAGGCCGGGGGCGCGTCTAAATGAGCAGTTCTTC. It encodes CASRPGARLNEQFF.

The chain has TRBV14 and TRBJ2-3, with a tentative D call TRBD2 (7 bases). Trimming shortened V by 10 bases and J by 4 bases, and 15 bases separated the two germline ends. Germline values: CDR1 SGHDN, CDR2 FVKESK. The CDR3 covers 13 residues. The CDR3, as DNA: TGTGCCACCACACGGGGGGCCGCAGATACGCAGTATTTT. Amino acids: CATTRGAADTQYF.

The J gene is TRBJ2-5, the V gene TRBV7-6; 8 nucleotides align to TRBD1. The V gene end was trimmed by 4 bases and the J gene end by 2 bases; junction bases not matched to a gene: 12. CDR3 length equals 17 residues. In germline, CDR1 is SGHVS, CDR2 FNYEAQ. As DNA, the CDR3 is TGTGCCAGCAGCTCTCTCCCCAGACAGGGGCCACAAGAGACCCAGTACTTC. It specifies CASSSLPRQGPQETQYF.

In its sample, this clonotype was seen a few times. Written as DNA, the CDR3 is TGTGCCAGCAGTTCCAGTAGACAGGGCGGGGAGACCCAGTACTTC. Protein: CASSSSRQGGETQYF. The chain is built from TRBV12-3 or TRBV12-4 and TRBJ2-5, with 7 nucleotides matching TRBD1. J lost 5 bases, V lost 4 bases, and 10 bases had no gene match. CDR3 size: 15 residues.

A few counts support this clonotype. CDR3 nucleotides: TGTGCCAGCAGTTTCAGACAGGGAGCTAAAAACATTCAGTACTTC. Translating it yields CASSFRQGAKNIQYF. This chain uses TRBV28 with TRBJ2-4; 7 bases agree with TRBD1. Trimming cost V 3 bases and J 4 bases; bases outside gene matches: 6. The length of the CDR3 is 15 residues. Germline assignment: CDR1 MDHEN and CDR2 SYDVKM.

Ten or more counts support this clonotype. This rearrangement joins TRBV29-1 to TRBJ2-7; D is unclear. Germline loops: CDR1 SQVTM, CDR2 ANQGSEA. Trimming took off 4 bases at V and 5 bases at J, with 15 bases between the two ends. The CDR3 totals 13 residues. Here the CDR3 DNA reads TGCAGCGTTGCGATGAGATACAAGCACGAGCAGTACTTC. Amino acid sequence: CSVAMRYKHEQYF.

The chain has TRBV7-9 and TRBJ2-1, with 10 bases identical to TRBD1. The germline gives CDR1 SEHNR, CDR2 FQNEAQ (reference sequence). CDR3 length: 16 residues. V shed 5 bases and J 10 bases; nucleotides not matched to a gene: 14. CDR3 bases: TGTGCCAGCAGCCGCCAACCGGGACAGGGGTTAGAAGAGCAGTTCTTC. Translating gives CASSRQPGQGLEEQFF.

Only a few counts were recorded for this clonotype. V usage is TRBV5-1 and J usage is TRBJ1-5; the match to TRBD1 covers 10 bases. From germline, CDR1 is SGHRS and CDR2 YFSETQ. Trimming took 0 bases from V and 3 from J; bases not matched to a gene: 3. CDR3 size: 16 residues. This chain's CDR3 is CASSLGDRGHNQPQHF. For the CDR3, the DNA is TGCGCCAGCAGCTTGGGCGACAGGGGGCACAATCAGCCCCAGCATTTT. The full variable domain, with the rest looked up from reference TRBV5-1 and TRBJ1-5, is KAGVTQTPRYLIKTRGQQVTLSCSPISGHRSVSWYQQTPGQGLQFLFEYFSETQRNKGNFPGRFSGRQFSNSRSEMNVSTLELGDSALYLCASSLGDRGHNQPQHFGDGTRLSIL.

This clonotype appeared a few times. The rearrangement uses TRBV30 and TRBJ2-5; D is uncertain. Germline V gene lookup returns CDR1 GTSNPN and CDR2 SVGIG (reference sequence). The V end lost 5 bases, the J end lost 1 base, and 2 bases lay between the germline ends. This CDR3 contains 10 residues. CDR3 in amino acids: CAWGQETQYF. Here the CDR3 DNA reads TGTGCCTGGGGCCAAGAGACCCAGTACTTC.

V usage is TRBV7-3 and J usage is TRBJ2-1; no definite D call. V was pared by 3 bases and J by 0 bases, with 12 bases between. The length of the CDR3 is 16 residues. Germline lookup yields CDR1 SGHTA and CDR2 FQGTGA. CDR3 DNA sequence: TGTGCCAGCAGCTTTTATGGGCCCAGCTCCTACAATGAGCAGTTCTTC. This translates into CASSFYGPSSYNEQFF.

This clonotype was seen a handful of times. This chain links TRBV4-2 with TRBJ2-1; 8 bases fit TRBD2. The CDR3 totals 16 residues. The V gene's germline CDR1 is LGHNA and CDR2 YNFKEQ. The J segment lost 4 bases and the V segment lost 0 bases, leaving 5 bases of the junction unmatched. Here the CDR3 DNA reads TGTGCCAGCAGCCAAGATACGGGGGGGCTATACAATGAGCAGTTCTTC. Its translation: CASSQDTGGLYNEQFF.